The 15 T cell receptor beta chains in this list originate from one sample, sequenced in a study of T-cell reconstitution after alpha-beta-depleted transplantation in children. Preparing the TCRbeta library involved the use of unique molecular identifiers. TCRdb independently ran MiXCR on the PCR reads; one entry per CDR3 protein. Of 750,000 to 950,000 distinct CDR3 sequences listed, roughly 15% are singletons. The sequences come from PBMCs, mostly from graft donor cells, collected 360 days after TCRalphabeta/CD19-depleted stem cell transplant. The receptors come from a male patient between 10 and 17 years old who had a stem cell transplant for acute lymphoblastic leukemia, so the T cells may come from the graft donor.

There are a few counts of this clonotype. The V gene is TRBV5-1, the J gene TRBJ2-3; no firm D call. CDR1 and CDR2 from the germline V gene are SGHRS and YFSETQ. The CDR3 spans 14 residues. The ends were cut back, 0 bases at V and 10 bases at J, with 15 bases in the middle. CDR3 coding DNA: TGCGCCAGCAGCTTGGGGGTCCCCCTCGGTGCGCAGTATTTT. Translating gives CASSLGVPLGAQYF.

Here the CDR3 DNA reads TGTGCCAGCAGCCTGCGACAGAATAATTCACCCCTCCACTTT. The encoded protein is CASSLRQNNSPLHF. This chain joins TRBV3-1 and TRBJ1-6; a weak D match, TRBD1 (5 bases). The germline gives CDR1 LGHDT, CDR2 YNNKEL (reference sequence). The CDR3 sequence is 14 residues long. The V and J ends lost 4 bases and 5 bases respectively, with 9 bases between them.

This clonotype has only a few counts. This rearrangement joins TRBV5-1 to TRBJ2-7; a weak D match, TRBD2 (5 bases). V was pared by 2 bases and J by 0 bases, with 9 bases between. The CDR3 contains 14 residues. Germline CDR1 and CDR2: SGHRS and YFSETQ. The CDR3 DNA reads TGCGCCAGCAGCTTCTTAGCGCACTCCTACGAGCAGTACTTC. Its protein is CASSFLAHSYEQYF.

A word on this clonotype: A junction end diverges from the germline sequence, so it may reflect a read error. V gene TRBV5-1 combines with J gene TRBJ2-1; 10 nucleotides match TRBD1. CDR3 length: 16 amino acids. CDR1 SGHRS and CDR2 YFSETQ come from the germline V gene. The CDR3 DNA follows: TGCGCCAGCCGCTTCCGGGGACAGGGGTCCTACAATGAGCAGTTCTTC. It yields the protein CASRFRGQGSYNEQFF.

This clonotype was detected only a few times. The chain has TRBV12-5 and TRBJ2-7, with a possible D match to TRBD2 (5 bases). The CDR3 extends over 15 amino acids. The germline V and J ends were trimmed by 0 bases and 2 bases, with 11 bases remaining between them. CDR1 is LGHNT, CDR2 FRNRAP, per germline. The CDR3 nucleotides are TGTGCTAGTGGTTTGGTAACTGGGAGAACCTACGAGCAGTACTTC. Protein product: CASGLVTGRTYEQYF.

The chain carries TRBV20-1 and TRBJ1-1; D may be TRBD1 (6 bases). The length of the CDR3 is 13 residues. CDR1 is DFQATT, CDR2 SNEGSKA, per germline (reference sequence). CDR3 amino acids: CSLRGGRNTEAFF. The CDR3 coding sequence is TGCAGCTTGAGGGGGGGGCGGAACACTGAAGCTTTCTTT.

V gene TRBV7-3 combines with J gene TRBJ1-1; TRBD1 is a possible D gene (6 bases). V shed 4 bases and J shed 0 bases, with 21 bases lying between them. The CDR3 has 18 residues. Germline lookup yields CDR1 SGHTA and CDR2 FQGTGA. DNA of the CDR3: TGTGCCAGCAGCTCACAGGCTACAGGGAGGCGGATGAACACTGAAGCTTTCTTT. Amino acid sequence: CASSSQATGRRMNTEAFF.

The chain uses TRBV7-9 and TRBJ2-5; D ambiguous. Germline values: CDR1 SEHNR, CDR2 FQNEAQ (reference sequence). V dropped 2 bases and J dropped 4 bases, with 14 bases sitting between them. There are 15 residues in the CDR3. Written as DNA, the CDR3 is TGTGCCAGCAGCTTATCTCCCGGATGGAGAGAGACCCAGTACTTC. It codes for CASSLSPGWRETQYF.

This clonotype has more than one count but fewer than ten. The gene calls are TRBV4-1 and TRBJ2-6; no firm D call. The CDR3 has 17 amino acids. The germline V gene encodes CDR1 MGHRA and CDR2 YSYEKL. The V gene lost 1 base and the J gene lost 0 bases, with 10 bases spanning the gap. The CDR3 DNA reads as TGCGCCAGCAGCCAAGGTGCGGCGGCCTCTGGGGCCAACGTCCTGACTTTC. Its translation is CASSQGAAASGANVLTF.

This clonotype turned up a few times. This chain connects TRBV7-3 to TRBJ2-1; 12 nucleotides line up with TRBD2. CDR1 is SGHTA and CDR2 is FQGTGA in the germline V gene. This CDR3 is 16 amino acids long. J was trimmed by 8 bases and V by 3 bases; bases with no gene match: 8. DNA for the CDR3: TGTGCCAGCAGCTTCACGACTAGCGGGAGAGTCTATGAGCAGTTCTTC. Translated: CASSFTTSGRVYEQFF.

The chain carries TRBV7-9 and TRBJ1-5; D perhaps matches TRBD1 (5 bases). Trimming took off 5 bases at V and 3 bases at J, with 11 bases between the two ends. Germline values: CDR1 SEHNR, CDR2 FQNEAQ (reference sequence). This CDR3 has 14 residues. CDR3 region: CASSLPGTNQPQHF. The CDR3 DNA sequence: TGTGCCAGCAGCCTACCAGGGACCAATCAGCCCCAGCATTTT. Using reference TRBV7-9 and TRBJ1-5 for the parts outside the CDR3, the full variable domain is DTGVSQNPRHKITKRGQNVTFRCDPISEHNRLYWYRQTLGQGPEFLTYFQNEAQLEKSRLLSDRFSAERPKGSFSTLEIQRTEQGDSAMYLCASSLPGTNQPQHFGDGTRLSIL.

This clonotype was counted a few times. This rearrangement joins TRBV18 to TRBJ2-2, with TRBD1 identical over 7 bases. The CDR3 is 11 residues long. Germline V gene lookup returns CDR1 KGHSH and CDR2 LQKENI. J lost 10 bases, V lost 6 bases, and 2 bases had no gene match. The CDR3 coding sequence is TGTGCCAGCTCGACAGGGCCGGAGCTGTTTTTT. This encodes CASSTGPELFF.

This clonotype was observed a few times. V and J are TRBV9 and TRBJ2-1; 9 nucleotides match TRBD2. V trimming: 5 bases; J trimming: 6 bases; junction bases outside the gene matches: 9. CDR1 is SGDLS, CDR2 YYNGEE, per germline. CDR3 length: 15 amino acids. This CDR3 reads CASSRSGGRANEQFF. DNA for the CDR3: TGTGCCAGCAGTCGATCCGGCGGGAGGGCCAATGAGCAGTTCTTC.

This chain uses TRBV6-5 with TRBJ2-3; TRBD2 matches at 10 bases. The V and J ends lost 4 bases and 4 bases, in that order; junction bases with no gene match: 5. From germline, CDR1 is MNHEY and CDR2 SVGAGI. The CDR3 sequence is 15 residues long. The CDR3 is CASSLLAGLSDTQYF. CDR3 DNA sequence: TGTGCCAGCAGTTTACTAGCGGGGCTCTCAGATACGCAGTATTTT.

To note about this clonotype: The CDR3 does not close with the conserved phenylalanine or tryptophan, likely indicating a read error. This chain links TRBV9 with TRBJ2-1; no clear D gene. Germline values: CDR1 SGDLS, CDR2 YYNGEE. There are 14 residues in the CDR3. Trimming left V 2 bases short and J 4 bases short, with 10 bases between. The CDR3 reads CASSVDQPYNEQFL. CDR3 bases: TGTGCCAGCAGCGTGGACCAACCATACAATGAGCAGTTCCTC.